The clone carrying this T cell receptor (beta chain) appeared once. Its target is not known. The data were taken from a study of cytomegalovirus exposure and HLA in healthy donors. Study details: Earlier findings included roughly 120 million unique TCR beta sequences obtained from 150 million to 200 million T cells. Study-level results: Later analysis identified a missense DCLRE1C variant that was linked to TCR beta V- and J-gene trimming. Earlier analysis yielded a pattern in which most TCR beta V segments were productive about 87% or about 30% of the time.

The PCR used 60 Vbeta and 13 Jbeta primers. The protocol was immunoSEQ multiplex PCR, while the TCRdb copy is restricted to in-frame clones and leaves out a portion. The data contain about 150,000 clones, 76% of them singletons. This CDR3 comprises 16 residues. Trimming cost V 5 bases and J 5 bases; bases outside gene matches: 10. Germline V gene data show CDR1 as SGHAT and CDR2 as FQNNGV. Input material: PBMCs. This TCR came from a male donor in good health and CMV-seronegative. The chain recombines TRBV11-2 with TRBJ2-1; 9 positions agree with TRBD2. The CDR3 bases are TGTGCCAGCAGCCCGACGGGACTAGCAGTCAACAATGAGCAGTTCTTC. Translation: CASSPTGLAVNNEQFF.